This paragraph reports one TCR beta chain. Antigen specificity is unknown. This record comes from a study of cytomegalovirus exposure and HLA in healthy donors. Germline trimming cut 3 bases from V and 4 bases from J; bases unmatched to any gene: 3. The CDR3 runs to 15 residues. Germline values: CDR1 SGHVS, CDR2 FQNEAQ. While the first cohort had 600 to 800 subjects, the donors belonged to the separate validation cohort of about 110 subjects. Overall study findings and caveats: As confirmed in vitro, a few CMV-associated chains were specific for CMV antigens. The tendency of first-cohort TCR clusters to co-occur in the 120 or so validation repertoires emerged from a later analysis. The classifier reportedly diagnosed cytomegalovirus status with high specificity and sensitivity.

The protocol was immunoSEQ multiplex PCR, while the TCRdb copy is restricted to in-frame clones and leaves out a portion. The sample has 120,000 to 150,000 clones, about 91% seen once. The receptor was derived from a man younger than 35 in good health and CMV-seropositive. V gene TRBV7-8 combines with J gene TRBJ2-2, with 9 nucleotides matching TRBD1. Sequencing was performed on PBMCs. The CDR3 DNA is TGTGCCAGCAGCTTCTTGGACAGGGGCACCGGGGAGCTGTTTTTT. This gives the protein CASSFLDRGTGELFF.